This T cell receptor (beta chain) derives from a study of CD8+CD57+ T cells in acquired aplastic anemia. Study-level background: The DNA of sorted CD4+ and CD8+ cells averaged approximately 3.3 ug.

Germline assignment: CDR1 DFQATT and CDR2 SNEGSKA (reference sequence). The CDR3 spans 15 residues. V was cut by 5 bases and J by 3 bases, with 19 bases left in between. The use of genomic DNA as template underpinned the TCR beta VDJ and CDR3 profiling. TCRdb reprocessed the reads with MiXCR, giving one entry per CDR3 protein. This table has 160,000 or so distinct CDR3 sequences, about 50% appearing once. It was patients with CD8+CD57+ cell expansion by flow cytometry who were chosen for sequencing. This clonotype has at least ten counts. The clonotype was recovered from a human donor with aplastic anemia. J is TRBJ1-2 and V is TRBV20-1; weak D call: TRBD1 (6 bases). Sample: sorted CD4+, CD8+, or CD8+CD57+ T cells (not recorded which) from PBMCs. The CDR3 sequence: CSAAGAIFHDYGYTF. As DNA, the CDR3 is TGCAGTGCTGCGGGGGCCATCTTTCATGACTATGGCTACACCTTC.